The 20 T cell receptor beta chains below all came from one sample that was sequenced in a study of patients and donors after allogeneic stem cell transplantation. TCRdb itself ran the RT-PCR reads through MiXCR, one entry per CDR3 protein. The sample shows some 880,000 distinct CDR3 sequences, about a sixth of them seen only once. The sequenced material came from blood, either unsorted or a sorted T cell fraction (not recorded which). These receptors all stem from a human donor who was either an allogeneic HSCT recipient or a stem cell or donor lymphocyte infusion donor (not recorded which). It is not recorded whose cells these are; they may come from a transplant donor.

This clonotype was counted between two and nine times. The rearrangement links TRBV20-1 to TRBJ2-3; possibly TRBD2 for D (7 bases). Trimming took 6 bases from V and 4 from J, leaving 11 bases between them. This CDR3 comprises 12 residues. Germline V gene data show CDR1 as DFQATT and CDR2 as SNEGSKA (reference sequence). The CDR3 DNA reads as TGCAGTGCGCGGGGGCGAGCAGATACGCAGTATTTT. Its protein product is CSARGRADTQYF.

The CDR3: CASSQNENSPLHF. The DNA for the CDR3 is TGTGCCAGCAGCCAAAATGAAAACTCACCCCTCCACTTT. J is TRBJ1-6 and V is TRBV13; D unclear. The CDR3 covers 13 residues. Looked up from germline, CDR1 is PRHDT and CDR2 is FYEKMQ (reference sequence). Trimming removed 5 bases from V and 10 bases from J, with 12 bases in between.

This clonotype turned up a few times. This chain uses TRBV27 with TRBJ2-3; unclear D gene. Trimming left V 3 bases short and J 5 bases short, with 15 bases between. Germline V gene sequence: CDR1 MNHEY, CDR2 SMNVEV (reference sequence). This CDR3 is built from 15 residues. The CDR3 sequence is CASSFNSPWGDTQYF. As DNA, the CDR3 is TGTGCCAGCAGTTTCAACTCACCCTGGGGAGATACGCAGTATTTT.

The table lists this clonotype with a few counts. The J gene is TRBJ2-1, the V gene TRBV5-6, with 9 bases aligning to TRBD2. Germline CDR1 is SGHDT and CDR2 is YYEEEE. V shed 2 bases and J 4 bases; nucleotides not matched to a gene: 4. The CDR3 consists of 15 residues. CDR3 sequence reads: CASSFRTSVYNEQFF. The CDR3 DNA is TGTGCCAGCAGCTTCAGGACTAGCGTTTACAATGAGCAGTTCTTC. Based on the CDR3 plus reference TRBV5-6 and TRBJ2-1, the full variable domain is DAGVTQSPTHLIKTRGQQVTLRCSPKSGHDTVSWYQQALGQGPQFIFQYYEEEERQRGNFPDRFSGHQFPNYSSELNVNALLLGDSALYLCASSFRTSVYNEQFFGPGTRLTVL.

The DNA for the CDR3 is TGTGCCAGCAGCTTCCGGGACAGGGTTGTGACTGAAGCTTTCTTT. This gives the protein CASSFRDRVVTEAFF. This chain links TRBV7-9 with TRBJ1-1; 9 nucleotides line up with TRBD1. Germline V lookup: CDR1 SEHNR, CDR2 FQNEAQ (reference sequence). This CDR3 contains 15 residues. V dropped 3 bases and J dropped 5; count of bases not matched to a gene: 7.

The chain has TRBV10-3 and TRBJ2-1; D is perhaps TRBD2 (7 bases). Germline V gives CDR1 ENHRY, CDR2 SYGVKD. This CDR3 is built from 14 residues. With 11 bases removed from V and 10 bases from J, the gap between germline ends came to 24 bases. CDR3 region: CASDRGASPPEQFF. CDR3 in DNA: TGTGCCTCCGACCGGGGGGCTAGCCCCCCGGAGCAGTTCTTC.

The sample holds a few counts of this clonotype. The chain employs TRBV7-6 and TRBJ1-5; no clear D gene. Germline CDR1 SGHVS, CDR2 FNYEAQ. CDR3 length: 18 residues. The V gene lost 7 bases and the J gene lost 0 bases, with 22 bases spanning the gap. The CDR3 sequence: CASTGAADHTHSNQPQHF. CDR3 DNA: TGTGCCAGCACCGGCGCGGCAGACCATACGCATAGCAATCAGCCCCAGCATTTT.

This chain connects TRBV27 to TRBJ2-7; D possibly corresponds to TRBD2 (5 bases). The germline V gene has CDR1 MNHEY and CDR2 SMNVEV (reference sequence). V dropped 7 bases and J dropped 1 base, with 14 bases sitting between them. This CDR3 contains 14 residues. The CDR3 is CASTPSRGSYEQYF. The CDR3 bases are TGTGCCAGCACCCCCTCTCGGGGATCCTACGAGCAGTACTTC.

A few counts support this clonotype. This rearrangement joins TRBV5-4 to TRBJ2-5; tentative D call: TRBD2 (6 bases). V lost 1 base to trimming and J lost 2 bases, with 12 bases between them. The length of the CDR3 is 15 residues. The V gene's germline CDR1 is SGHNT and CDR2 YYREEE (reference sequence). This CDR3 reads CASSLWYGGQETQYF. The CDR3 coding sequence is TGTGCCAGCAGCTTGTGGTACGGGGGTCAAGAGACCCAGTACTTC. Full variable domain (outside the CDR3, taken from reference TRBV5-4 and TRBJ2-5): ETGVTQSPTHLIKTRGQQVTLRCSSQSGHNTVSWYQQALGQGPQFIFQYYREEENGRGNFPPRFSGLQFPNYSSELNVNALELDDSALYLCASSLWYGGQETQYFGPGTRLLVL.

This clonotype was observed a few times. This rearrangement joins TRBV29-1 to TRBJ2-7; D is possibly TRBD1 (5 bases). This CDR3 region has 12 residues. Germline loops: CDR1 SQVTM, CDR2 ANQGSEA. Trimming took off 7 bases at V and 4 bases at J, with 14 bases between the two ends. The CDR3 DNA is TGCAGCGACCATATTCAGGGATACGAGCAGTACTTC. It encodes CSDHIQGYEQYF.

In this sample, this clonotype turned up many times. The chain has TRBV12-3 or TRBV12-4 and TRBJ1-2; D ambiguous. This CDR3 has 13 amino acids. V was trimmed by 3 bases and J by 2 bases, leaving 7 bases between them. CDR3 DNA sequence: TGTGCCAGCAGTTTGATAAGCAACTATGGCTACACCTTC. It translates to CASSLISNYGYTF.

This clonotype was seen ten or more times. The chain has TRBV9 and TRBJ2-3; 11 bases map to TRBD1. This CDR3 is built from 15 residues. V shed 2 bases and J 4 bases; nucleotides not matched to a gene: 3. Germline-derived CDR1 and CDR2 are SGDLS and YYNGEE. The CDR3 here is CASSVGDRGSDTQYF. The CDR3 coding sequence is TGTGCCAGCAGCGTTGGGGACAGGGGGTCAGATACGCAGTATTTT.

This clonotype was recorded a few times. The chain links TRBV6-1 to TRBJ1-5, with D unresolved. There are 13 residues in the CDR3. Germline assignment: CDR1 MNHNS and CDR2 SASEGT. Trimming left V 10 bases short and J 4 bases short, with 14 bases between. The CDR3, as DNA: TGTGCCACCGCTACTGGAACGAATCAGCCCCAGCATTTT. It is translated as CATATGTNQPQHF.

This clonotype was seen only a few times. The chain carries TRBV25-1 and TRBJ2-1; unclear D gene. CDR3 length equals 13 residues. Germline values: CDR1 MGHDK, CDR2 SYGVNS. V gave up 4 bases and J gave up 3 bases, with 7 bases separating them. The CDR3 bases are TGTGCCAGCAGTGCGCGCAGCTACAATGAGCAGTTCTTC. This encodes CASSARSYNEQFF.

The genes are TRBV5-1 and TRBJ2-1; D gene unclear. The CDR3 runs 14 residues. Germline V gene data show CDR1 as SGHRS and CDR2 as YFSETQ. The V end was cut by 4 bases, the J end by 1 base, with 9 bases between. The CDR3 reads CASSDTDSYNEQFF. The CDR3 nucleotides read TGCGCCAGCAGCGATACTGATTCCTACAATGAGCAGTTCTTC.

The rearrangement uses TRBV11-2 and TRBJ2-7; D perhaps matches TRBD2 (5 bases). The V gene's germline CDR1 is SGHAT and CDR2 FQNNGV. The V gene lost 5 bases and the J gene lost 2 bases, with 16 bases spanning the gap. CDR3 size: 15 residues. DNA of the CDR3: TGTGCCAGCAGCCGTTTGGAGGCCAGAACCTACGAGCAGTACTTC. It encodes CASSRLEARTYEQYF.

This sequence joins TRBV5-5 and TRBJ2-5; 9 bases line up with TRBD2. This CDR3 has 14 amino acids. Looked up from germline, CDR1 is SGHKS and CDR2 is YYEKEE (reference sequence). V was clipped by 4 bases and J by 3 bases; unmatched bases: 4. Written as DNA, the CDR3 is TGTGCCAGCAGCGGCGGGGGGGGCGAAGAGACCCAGTACTTC. It yields the protein CASSGGGGEETQYF.

At least ten counts were recorded for this clonotype. Germline and junction disagree at one end, which may indicate a read error. The chain links TRBV5-1 to TRBJ1-1; no definite D call. CDR1 is SGHRS and CDR2 is YFSETQ in the germline V gene. This CDR3 spans 13 amino acids. CDR3 DNA sequence: TGTGCCAGCAGTTTACAGATGAACACTGAAGCTTTCTTT. Protein sequence: CASSLQMNTEAFF.

In its sample, this clonotype was seen a few times. The chain is built from TRBV4-1 and TRBJ1-5, with D uncertain. CDR3 length: 14 residues. CDR1 and CDR2 from the germline V gene are MGHRA and YSYEKL. V lost 1 base, J lost 3 bases, and 7 bases lay in between. The CDR3 spells CASSQAANNQPQHF. The CDR3 DNA sequence: TGCGCCAGCAGCCAAGCGGCGAACAATCAGCCCCAGCATTTT.

The chain has TRBV18 and TRBJ2-3; TRBD2 matches at 10 bases. V lost 2 bases, J lost 4 bases, and 6 bases stayed unmatched. Germline values: CDR1 KGHSH, CDR2 LQKENI. There are 16 residues in the CDR3. The CDR3 is CASSPDSSGSSDTQYF. DNA of the CDR3: TGTGCCAGCTCACCAGACTCTAGCGGGAGTTCAGATACGCAGTATTTT.